These 29 T cell receptor beta chains were all obtained from the same sample, sequenced in a study of patients and donors after allogeneic stem cell transplantation. TCRdb independently ran MiXCR on the RT-PCR reads; one entry per CDR3 protein. The table has about 200,000 distinct CDR3 sequences, around 40% seen once. The sequencing input was blood, either unsorted or a sorted T cell fraction (not recorded which). These receptors originate from a human donor who was either an allogeneic HSCT recipient or a stem cell or donor lymphocyte infusion donor (not recorded which). It is not recorded whose cells these are; they may come from a transplant donor.

There are a few counts of this clonotype. This chain connects TRBV27 to TRBJ2-7; D could derive from TRBD1 or TRBD2 (5 bases each). CDR1 and CDR2 from the germline V gene are MNHEY and SMNVEV (reference sequence). The germline V and J ends were trimmed by 3 bases and 2 bases, with 14 bases remaining between them. The CDR3 runs to 15 residues. CDR3 nucleotides: TGTGCCAGCAGTTTGGGACGCTTTAAAACCTACGAGCAGTACTTC. Amino acid sequence: CASSLGRFKTYEQYF.

The chain recombines TRBV7-3 with TRBJ2-1; D unclear. V dropped 5 bases and J dropped 3 bases, with 8 bases sitting between them. There are 13 residues in the CDR3. CDR1 SGHTA and CDR2 FQGTGA come from the germline V gene. The CDR3 loop is CASSLYIYNEQFF. The DNA for the CDR3 is TGTGCCAGCAGCCTCTATATCTACAATGAGCAGTTCTTC.

This clonotype was detected once. The chain is built from TRBV27 and TRBJ2-7; a possible D gene is TRBD2 (6 bases). This CDR3 comprises 15 residues. In germline, CDR1 is MNHEY, CDR2 SMNVEV (reference sequence). V lost 8 bases, J lost 3 bases, and 20 bases lay in between. The CDR3 spells CASGRRRTGYYEQYF. CDR3 coding DNA: TGTGCCAGCGGGAGGAGAAGAACAGGCTACTACGAGCAGTACTTC.

To note about this clonotype: Sequence at one end of the junction differs from germline and may be a read error. The chain links TRBV5-5 to TRBJ1-2; D unclear. The CDR3 spans 14 residues. Per germline, CDR1 SGHKS and CDR2 YYEKEE (reference sequence). CDR3 bases: TGTGCCAGCAGACACGCTTCGCCTGCATATGGTTACACCTTC. Protein product: CASRHASPAYGYTF.

This clonotype turned up a few times. The genes are TRBV5-1 and TRBJ1-1; 7 bases agree with TRBD1. V gave up 2 bases and J gave up 9 bases; unmatched junction bases: 10. CDR3 length: 14 residues. Germline loops: CDR1 SGHRS, CDR2 YFSETQ. The CDR3 here is CASSFPGQQSQAFF. DNA for the CDR3: TGCGCCAGCAGCTTTCCGGGACAGCAGTCGCAAGCTTTCTTT.

Here the CDR3 reads CAWSSAGYGYTF. CDR3 nucleotide sequence: TGTGCCTGGAGTTCCGCAGGGTATGGCTACACCTTC. The gene calls are TRBV30 and TRBJ1-2; maybe TRBD1 (5 bases). The CDR3 length is 12 residues. Germline CDR1 is GTSNPN and CDR2 is SVGIG (reference sequence). Trimming stripped 2 bases from V and 5 bases from J, with 9 bases between.

The J gene is TRBJ2-2, the V gene TRBV7-9, with no clear D. The CDR3 has 13 residues. Trimming removed 5 bases from V and 4 bases from J, with 8 bases in between. CDR1 is SEHNR, CDR2 FQNEAQ, per germline (reference sequence). DNA for the CDR3: TGTGCCAGCAGCCCCCTGGCCACCGGGGAGCTGTTTTTT. Translated: CASSPLATGELFF. The variable domain in full, with the rest retrieved from reference TRBV7-9 and TRBJ2-2, is DTGVSQNPRHKITKRGQNVTFRCDPISEHNRLYWYRQTLGQGPEFLTYFQNEAQLEKSRLLSDRFSAERPKGSFSTLEIQRTEQGDSAMYLCASSPLATGELFFGEGSRLTVL.

This chain uses TRBV5-1 with TRBJ1-6, with a possible D match to TRBD1 (6 bases). This CDR3 spans 14 amino acids. Trimming took off 0 bases at V and 10 bases at J, with 11 bases between the two ends. Germline V gives CDR1 SGHRS, CDR2 YFSETQ. The CDR3 DNA is TGCGCCAGCAGCTTGGAGCAGGGACACTCACCCCTCCACTTT. Translation gives CASSLEQGHSPLHF.

V usage is TRBV19 and J usage is TRBJ1-5; D gene ambiguous. The V gene lost 5 bases and the J gene lost 8 bases, with 13 bases spanning the gap. CDR1 LNHDA and CDR2 SQIVND come from the germline V gene (reference sequence). The CDR3 extends over 13 amino acids. The CDR3 DNA is TGTGCCAGTAGTGCCGGACCTAACGAGCCCCAGCATTTT. As protein: CASSAGPNEPQHF.

V is TRBV5-1 and J is TRBJ1-1, with 7 bases aligning to TRBD1. The length of the CDR3 is 14 residues. Germline CDR1 reads SGHRS; CDR2 reads YFSETQ. J was trimmed by 1 base and V by 2 bases; bases with no gene match: 2. The CDR3 spells CASSFRTGNTEAFF. The CDR3 region has the DNA TGCGCCAGCAGCTTCCGGACAGGGAACACTGAAGCTTTCTTT.

In this sample, this clonotype turned up a few times. The chain couples TRBV6-5 to TRBJ1-2; 7 bases line up with TRBD1. The trim removed 0 bases at V and 8 bases at J, leaving 12 bases unmatched. This CDR3 is built from 16 residues. CDR1 is MNHEY and CDR2 is SVGAGI in the germline V gene. This chain's CDR3 is CASSYSWDSGPGGYTF. The CDR3 DNA follows: TGTGCCAGCAGTTACTCGTGGGACAGTGGTCCCGGGGGCTACACCTTC.

V is TRBV5-1 and J is TRBJ1-4; D possibly corresponds to TRBD1 (5 bases). V was cut by 4 bases and J by 5 bases, with 12 bases left in between. Germline V gives CDR1 SGHRS, CDR2 YFSETQ. The CDR3 consists of 14 residues. CDR3 residues: CASSPTRQNEKLFF. The CDR3 DNA reads as TGCGCCAGCAGCCCTACCCGACAGAATGAAAAACTGTTTTTT.

This clonotype has just a few counts. This chain joins TRBV12-3 or TRBV12-4 and TRBJ1-5, with 9 bases aligning to TRBD1. This CDR3 is 17 amino acids long. V lost 7 bases, J lost 1 base, and 11 bases stayed unmatched. The CDR3 region is CASTTEGTGLSNQPQHF. The CDR3 coding sequence is TGTGCCAGCACCACAGAAGGGACAGGGTTGAGCAATCAGCCCCAGCATTTT.

The chain uses TRBV7-8 and TRBJ1-1, with no clear D. The CDR3 extends over 13 amino acids. CDR1 SGHVS and CDR2 FQNEAQ come from the germline V gene. The ends were cut back, 2 bases at V and 12 bases at J, with 16 bases in the middle. The CDR3 region is CASSLTEHSSTFF. DNA for the CDR3: TGTGCCAGCAGCTTAACGGAGCATTCTTCAACTTTCTTT.

The chain joins TRBV9 to TRBJ2-3, with D possibly matching TRBD1 (5 bases). Deletions cut 3 bases from V and 0 bases from J, with 11 bases between. The CDR3 is 15 residues long. The germline V gene encodes CDR1 SGDLS and CDR2 YYNGEE. The CDR3 reads CASSGGQLSTDTQYF. CDR3 in DNA: TGTGCCAGCAGCGGGGGCCAGCTTAGCACAGATACGCAGTATTTT.

The chain carries TRBV20-1 and TRBJ1-2, with TRBD1 as a possible D gene (6 bases). This CDR3 has 14 residues. Trimming took 0 bases from V and 2 from J, leaving 10 bases between them. Germline V gives CDR1 DFQATT, CDR2 SNEGSKA (reference sequence). The CDR3 loop reads CSARDQGTNYGYTF. The CDR3 DNA reads as TGCAGTGCTAGAGATCAGGGGACCAACTATGGCTACACCTTC.

This clonotype was counted between two and nine times. The chain is built from TRBV29-1 and TRBJ2-5; D remains ambiguous. The germline V and J ends were trimmed by 4 bases and 4 bases, with 10 bases remaining between them. This CDR3 is built from 12 residues. CDR1 and CDR2 from the germline V gene are SQVTM and ANQGSEA. CDR3 amino acids: CSVVVTGETQYF. CDR3 bases: TGCAGCGTTGTGGTGACCGGAGAGACCCAGTACTTC.

This clonotype was counted between two and nine times. The chain is built from TRBV9 and TRBJ1-4; 7 nucleotides line up with TRBD1. J was trimmed by 12 bases and V by 1 base; bases with no gene match: 9. Germline values: CDR1 SGDLS, CDR2 YYNGEE. The CDR3 length is 14 residues. CDR3 in DNA: TGTGCCAGCAGCGTATCAGGGGGGAATGGCGAACTGTTTTTT. This codes for CASSVSGGNGELFF. Complete variable domain (other parts from reference TRBV9 and TRBJ1-4): DSGVTQTPKHLITATGQRVTLRCSPRSGDLSVYWYQQSLDQGLQFLIQYYNGEERAKGNILERFSAQQFPDLHSELNLSSLELGDSALYFCASSVSGGNGELFFGSGTQLSVL.

This clonotype was seen only a few times. The gene calls are TRBV5-5 and TRBJ1-4, with 9 positions matching TRBD1. Germline V lookup: CDR1 SGHKS, CDR2 YYEKEE (reference sequence). This CDR3 spans 16 amino acids. With 4 bases clipped from V and 7 bases from J, the junction kept 11 bases outside the gene matches. The DNA of the CDR3 is TGTGCCAGCAGCACGTGGCCGGGACAGGGTTTTGAAAAACTGTTTTTT. As protein: CASSTWPGQGFEKLFF. Full variable domain (remainder filled in from reference TRBV5-5 and TRBJ1-4): DAGVTQSPTHLIKTRGQQVTLRCSPISGHKSVSWYQQVLGQGPQFIFQYYEKEERGRGNFPDRFSARQFPNYSSELNVNALLLGDSALYLCASSTWPGQGFEKLFFGSGTQLSVL.

The chain links TRBV18 to TRBJ2-1, with a possible D match to TRBD1 (5 bases). The germline CDR1 and CDR2 sequences are KGHSH and LQKENI. Trimming left V 3 bases short and J 6 bases short, with 15 bases between. The CDR3 has 15 residues. The CDR3 is CASSPQGGVGNEQFF. CDR3 coding DNA: TGTGCCAGCTCACCCCAGGGTGGAGTGGGCAATGAGCAGTTCTTC.

This sequence joins TRBV5-1 and TRBJ1-3; 7 bases agree with TRBD1. This CDR3 contains 15 residues. Unmatched junction bases numbered 6, after V lost 4 bases and J lost 2 bases. In germline, CDR1 is SGHRS, CDR2 YFSETQ. In DNA form, the CDR3 reads TGCGCCAGCAGCAACGTAGGGGGCCCTGGAAACACCATATATTTT. Amino acids: CASSNVGGPGNTIYF.

The chain joins TRBV3-1 to TRBJ2-1, with a tentative D call TRBD2 (6 bases). Germline CDR1 LGHDT, CDR2 YNNKEL (reference sequence). V was cut by 1 base and J by 1 base, with 11 bases left in between. The CDR3 totals 16 residues. The CDR3 sequence: CASSQGWRGSYNEQFF. Here the CDR3 DNA reads TGTGCCAGCAGCCAAGGATGGAGGGGATCCTACAATGAGCAGTTCTTC.

The rearrangement uses TRBV20-1 and TRBJ1-2, with D maybe TRBD1 (5 bases). The CDR3 length is 14 residues. Germline CDR1 and CDR2: DFQATT and SNEGSKA (reference sequence). V dropped 0 bases and J dropped 3 bases, with 11 bases sitting between them. The DNA of the CDR3 is TGCAGTGCTAGAGAGGGAACAGGATACTATGGCTACACCTTC. Translated: CSAREGTGYYGYTF.

The chain is built from TRBV19 and TRBJ1-1, with D perhaps matching TRBD1 (5 bases). Germline lookup yields CDR1 LNHDA and CDR2 SQIVND (reference sequence). The V end was cut by 9 bases, the J end by 1 base, with 24 bases between. The CDR3 has 17 amino acids. In DNA form, the CDR3 reads TGTGCCAGCGCGCCACCCAGGGCGCGGGGCCCGAACACTGAAGCTTTCTTT. Translating it yields CASAPPRARGPNTEAFF.

The CDR3 DNA follows: TGTGCCAGCAGCATACAGGTGGGGAACACTGAAGCTTTCTTT. This sequence encodes CASSIQVGNTEAFF. The chain has TRBV6-2 or TRBV6-3 and TRBJ1-1; D perhaps matches TRBD1 (5 bases). V was pared by 6 bases and J by 1 base, with 12 bases between. In germline, CDR1 is MNHEY, CDR2 SVGEGT. The length of the CDR3 is 14 residues.

V gene TRBV18 combines with J gene TRBJ1-4, with D unclear. V was clipped by 3 bases and J by 6 bases, with 20 bases between them. Germline V gene data show CDR1 as KGHSH and CDR2 as LQKENI. The CDR3 extends over 17 amino acids. The CDR3 sequence is CASSPRGRESLDEKLFF. As DNA, the CDR3 is TGTGCCAGCTCACCGAGAGGTCGTGAGTCGTTGGATGAAAAACTGTTTTTT.

The rearrangement uses TRBV5-6 and TRBJ2-7, with D possibly being TRBD2 (6 bases). The germline V and J ends were trimmed by 0 bases and 6 bases, with 13 bases remaining between them. The CDR3 is made up of 14 amino acids. CDR1 is SGHDT and CDR2 is YYEEEE in the germline V gene. CDR3 protein: CASSLEVMGGEQYF. The DNA for the CDR3 is TGTGCCAGCAGCTTGGAGGTTATGGGGGGCGAGCAGTACTTC.

This clonotype was counted once. The gene calls are TRBV30 and TRBJ2-7; unclear D gene. The CDR3 extends over 12 amino acids. Per germline, CDR1 GTSNPN and CDR2 SVGIG (reference sequence). The V gene lost 6 bases and the J gene lost 0 bases, with 9 bases spanning the gap. CDR3 loop: CACWTASYEQYF. The CDR3 coding sequence is TGTGCCTGCTGGACGGCCTCCTACGAGCAGTACTTC.

This clonotype was counted a few times. J is TRBJ1-6 and V is TRBV15; D is uncertain. The length of the CDR3 is 13 residues. Germline CDR1 and CDR2: LNHNV and YYDKDF (reference sequence). Between the trimmed V and J ends, which lost 0 bases and 9 bases, there was a span of 6 bases. CDR3 sequence reads: CATSRDRRSPLHF. DNA for the CDR3: TGTGCCACCAGCAGAGATCGCCGTTCACCCCTCCACTTT. Complete variable domain (other parts from reference TRBV15 and TRBJ1-6): DAMVIQNPRYQVTQFGKPVTLSCSQTLNHNVMYWYQQKSSQAPKLLFHYYDKDFNNEADTPDNFQSRRPNTSFCFLDIRSPGLGDTAMYLCATSRDRRSPLHFGNGTRLTVT.